Listed below are T cell receptor beta chains from one sample, sequenced in a study of cytomegalovirus exposure and HLA in healthy donors. Generated by immunoSEQ multiplex PCR, the TCRdb table keeps only in-frame clones and is missing some. The sample lists about 130,000 clones; around four fifths were seen once. Material: PBMCs. These receptors all stem from a man younger than 45 in good health and CMV-seropositive. The CDR3 runs from the conserved cysteine through the conserved F or W. Fields, in order: J gene, V gene, CDR3 protein.

J gene: TRBJ2-5
V gene: TRBV7-6
CDR3 protein: CASSLGGTGAETQYF

J gene: TRBJ2-1
V gene: TRBV4-2
CDR3 protein: CASSQERGRVNEQFF

J gene: TRBJ1-1
V gene: TRBV6-5
CDR3 protein: CATGRGGWTEAFF

J gene: TRBJ1-2
V gene: TRBV5-1
CDR3 protein: CASSFQGDIQNGYTF

J gene: TRBJ2-7
V gene: TRBV11-3
CDR3 protein: CASSVQGGEQYF

J gene: TRBJ2-1
V gene: TRBV5-6
CDR3 protein: CASSLGLAGPNEQFF

J gene: TRBJ1-1
V gene: TRBV5-1
CDR3 protein: CASTSGQGAYTEAFF

J gene: TRBJ2-1
V gene: TRBV4-1
CDR3 protein: CASSQGRIDEQFF

J gene: TRBJ2-5
V gene: TRBV9
CDR3 protein: CASSPSGGVKETQYF

J gene: TRBJ2-5
V gene: TRBV25-1
CDR3 protein: CASSEHLGLDGETQYF

J gene: TRBJ2-1
V gene: TRBV5-1
CDR3 protein: CASSLELADNEQFF

J gene: TRBJ2-2
V gene: TRBV9
CDR3 protein: CASSLDRGTNTGELFF

J gene: TRBJ2-7
V gene: TRBV9
CDR3 protein: CASSVGGTNEQYF